The sequence of this TCR beta chain was determined in a study of blood T cell repertoires in COVID-19. Original analysis: Amplification of reference gene primers provided the estimated nucleated cell counts. Some clones are missing from TCRdb's copy, which holds only in-frame ones; the method was immunoSEQ multiplex PCR. For V, J and clone size, that table is used; D and trimming come from the DNA. This table holds 200,000 to 250,000 clones, roughly 90% found once. Trimming removed 4 bases at V and 4 bases at J, with 22 bases between. Germline assignment: CDR1 LGHDT and CDR2 YNNKEL (reference sequence). This CDR3 has 17 residues.

The chain employs TRBV3-1 (or the pseudogene TRBV3-2) and TRBJ1-1; D is undetermined. Sample: peripheral blood. This TCR derives from a man in his 60s who had recovered from COVID-19. The CDR3 spells CASSLQLGSQAGTEAFF. The CDR3 region has the DNA TGTGCCAGCAGCCTACAACTAGGCAGCCAGGCGGGCACTGAAGCTTTCTTT.